The 6 T cell receptor beta chains reported below all come from one sample, sequenced in a study of T-cell memory formation after mild COVID-19. TCRdb used MiXCR to reprocess the 5' RACE reads, holding one entry per CDR3 protein. Of under 550,000 distinct CDR3 sequences listed, about 20% are singletons. The sequenced material came from PBMCs or a T cell subset sorted from them (not recorded which). The receptors stem from an adult woman who had mild COVID-19 (a few samples of this study predate the infection). Cell type and time point are not known.

This clonotype was detected a few times. The rearrangement uses TRBV5-1 and TRBJ1-1, with D perhaps matching TRBD1 (6 bases). Germline CDR1 SGHRS, CDR2 YFSETQ. This CDR3 is built from 16 residues. The V and J ends lost 0 bases and 5 bases respectively, with 17 bases between them. The CDR3 reads CASSLGSGARRTEAFF. CDR3 DNA sequence: TGCGCCAGCAGCTTGGGTTCAGGGGCTCGGAGAACTGAAGCTTTCTTT.

The J gene is TRBJ1-5, the V gene TRBV2; no clear D. This CDR3 region has 14 residues. The V gene's germline CDR1 is SNHLY and CDR2 FYNNEI. Trimming cost V 2 bases and J 2 bases, with 7 bases left between them. This CDR3 reads CASSENRGNQPQHF. As DNA, the CDR3 is TGTGCCAGCAGTGAAAACAGAGGCAATCAGCCCCAGCATTTT. The whole variable domain, filled in from reference TRBV2 and TRBJ1-5, reads EPEVTQTPSHQVTQMGQEVILRCVPISNHLYFYWYRQILGQKVEFLVSFYNNEISEKSEIFDDQFSVERPDGSNFTLKIRSTKLEDSAMYFCASSENRGNQPQHFGDGTRLSIL.

This clonotype occurred a few times. This chain connects TRBV5-1 to TRBJ1-2; TRBD1 aligns across 7 bases. This CDR3 contains 13 residues. The V and J ends lost 5 bases and 4 bases, in that order; junction bases with no gene match: 5. Germline V gene sequence: CDR1 SGHRS, CDR2 YFSETQ. The CDR3: CASRLTGAYGYTF. The CDR3 DNA sequence: TGCGCCAGCAGACTTACAGGGGCCTATGGCTACACCTTC.

V is TRBV12-3 or TRBV12-4 and J is TRBJ2-1; tentative D call: TRBD2 (5 bases). Trimming took off 6 bases at V and 4 bases at J, with 19 bases between the two ends. This CDR3 comprises 16 residues. CDR3 loop: CASSPALVIPYNEQFF. CDR3 DNA: TGTGCCAGCAGCCCCGCACTAGTTATCCCATACAATGAGCAGTTCTTC.

The chain uses TRBV27 and TRBJ1-1; D might be TRBD1 (6 bases). This CDR3 has 15 residues. The germline V and J ends were trimmed by 2 bases and 5 bases, with 15 bases remaining between them. From germline, CDR1 is MNHEY and CDR2 SMNVEV (reference sequence). CDR3 sequence: CASSLTGGGGTEAFF. In nucleotides, the CDR3 is TGTGCCAGCAGTTTAACTGGGGGCGGAGGTACTGAAGCTTTCTTT.

This clonotype has a handful of counts. The chain uses TRBV29-1 and TRBJ2-7; D is possibly TRBD1 (6 bases). CDR1 and CDR2 from the germline V gene are SQVTM and ANQGSEA. Between the trimmed V and J ends, which lost 1 base and 0 bases, there was a span of 13 bases. The CDR3 sequence is 15 residues long. The CDR3 coding sequence is TGCAGCGTTGAAGGGCTCCGGGACAACTCCTACGAGCAGTACTTC. It yields the protein CSVEGLRDNSYEQYF.